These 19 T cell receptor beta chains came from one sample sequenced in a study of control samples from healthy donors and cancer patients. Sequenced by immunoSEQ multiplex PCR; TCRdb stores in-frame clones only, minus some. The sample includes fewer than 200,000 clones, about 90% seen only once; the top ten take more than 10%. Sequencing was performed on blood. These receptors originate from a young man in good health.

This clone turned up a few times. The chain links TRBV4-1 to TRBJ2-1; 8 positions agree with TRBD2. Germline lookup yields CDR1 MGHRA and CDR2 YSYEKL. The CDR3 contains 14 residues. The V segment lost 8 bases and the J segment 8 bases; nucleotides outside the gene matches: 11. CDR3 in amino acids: CASGTRLGWDEQFF. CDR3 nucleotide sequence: TGCGCCAGCGGGACTAGGCTAGGGTGGGATGAGCAGTTCTTC.

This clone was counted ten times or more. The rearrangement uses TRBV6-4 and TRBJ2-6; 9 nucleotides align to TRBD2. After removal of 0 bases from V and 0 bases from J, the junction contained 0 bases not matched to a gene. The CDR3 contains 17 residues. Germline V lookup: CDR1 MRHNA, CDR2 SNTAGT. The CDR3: CASSDSTSGSGANVLTF. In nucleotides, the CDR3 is TGTGCCAGCAGTGACTCGACTAGCGGCTCTGGGGCCAACGTCCTGACTTTC.

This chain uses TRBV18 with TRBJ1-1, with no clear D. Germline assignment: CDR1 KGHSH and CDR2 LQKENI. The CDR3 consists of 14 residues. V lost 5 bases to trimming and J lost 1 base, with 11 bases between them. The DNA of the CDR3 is TGTGCCAGCTCAAGTTCGATCGGGAACACTGAAGCTTTCTTT. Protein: CASSSSIGNTEAFF. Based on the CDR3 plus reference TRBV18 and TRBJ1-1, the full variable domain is NAGVMQNPRHLVRRRGQEARLRCSPMKGHSHVYWYRQLPEEGLKFMVYLQKENIIDESGMPKERFSAEFPKEGPSILRIQQVVRGDSAAYFCASSSSIGNTEAFFGQGTRLTVV.

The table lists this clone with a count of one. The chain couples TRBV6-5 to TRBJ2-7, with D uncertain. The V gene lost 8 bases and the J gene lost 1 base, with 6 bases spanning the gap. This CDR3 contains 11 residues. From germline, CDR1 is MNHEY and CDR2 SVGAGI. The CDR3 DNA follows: TGTGCCAGCGGGATTTCCTACGAGCAGTACTTC. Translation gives CASGISYEQYF.

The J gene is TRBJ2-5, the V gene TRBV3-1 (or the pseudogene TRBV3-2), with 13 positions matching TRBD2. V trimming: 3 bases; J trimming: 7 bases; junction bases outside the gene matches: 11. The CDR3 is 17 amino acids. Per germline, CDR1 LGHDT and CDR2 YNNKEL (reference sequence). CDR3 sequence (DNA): TGTGCCAGCAGCCACGGGACTAGCGGGGTTCTCTCGGGGACCCAGTACTTC. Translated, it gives CASSHGTSGVLSGTQYF.

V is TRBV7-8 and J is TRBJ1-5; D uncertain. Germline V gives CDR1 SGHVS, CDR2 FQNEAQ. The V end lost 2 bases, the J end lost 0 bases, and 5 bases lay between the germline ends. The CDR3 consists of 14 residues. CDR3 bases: TGTGCCAGCAGCTTAATGGCTAGCAATCAGCCCCAGCATTTT. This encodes CASSLMASNQPQHF.

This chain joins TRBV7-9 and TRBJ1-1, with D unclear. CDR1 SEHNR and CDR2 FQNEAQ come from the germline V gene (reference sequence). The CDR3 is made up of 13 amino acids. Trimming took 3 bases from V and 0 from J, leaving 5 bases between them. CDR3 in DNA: TGTGCCAGCAGCTTGGTGTTGAACACTGAAGCTTTCTTT. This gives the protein CASSLVLNTEAFF.

CDR3 nucleotide sequence: TGTGCCAGCAGCATAAGACTAGCGGGGTTAACAGATACGCAGTATTTT. Translation: CASSIRLAGLTDTQYF. This chain links TRBV7-8 with TRBJ2-3; 11 bases are a match to TRBD2. The CDR3 totals 16 residues. CDR1 and CDR2 from the germline V gene are SGHVS and FQNEAQ. V shed 5 bases, J shed 3 bases, and the junction held 7 bases outside the gene matches. The full variable domain, completed using reference TRBV7-8 and TRBJ2-3, is GAGVSQSPRYKVAKRGQDVALRCDPISGHVSLFWYQQALGQGPEFLTYFQNEAQLDKSGLPSDRFFAERPEGSVSTLKIQRTQQEDSAVYLCASSIRLAGLTDTQYFGPGTRLTVL.

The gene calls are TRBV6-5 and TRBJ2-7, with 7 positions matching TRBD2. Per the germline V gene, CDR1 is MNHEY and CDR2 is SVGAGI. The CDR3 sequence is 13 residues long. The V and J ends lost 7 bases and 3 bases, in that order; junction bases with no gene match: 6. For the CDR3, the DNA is TGTGCCAGCAAAAGCGGGACCCTCTACGAGCAGTACTTC. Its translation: CASKSGTLYEQYF.

Here the CDR3 reads CASSKGLSTDTQYF. CDR3 nucleotides: TGTGCCAGCAGCAAAGGACTGAGCACAGATACGCAGTATTTT. The genes are TRBV7-9 and TRBJ2-3, with D maybe TRBD2 (5 bases). Trimming took off 5 bases at V and 0 bases at J, with 9 bases between the two ends. CDR3 length: 14 residues. Germline V gene sequence: CDR1 SEHNR, CDR2 FQNEAQ (reference sequence). The full variable domain, rest sourced from reference TRBV7-9 and TRBJ2-3, is DTGVSQNPRHKITKRGQNVTFRCDPISEHNRLYWYRQTLGQGPEFLTYFQNEAQLEKSRLLSDRFSAERPKGSFSTLEIQRTEQGDSAMYLCASSKGLSTDTQYFGPGTRLTVL.

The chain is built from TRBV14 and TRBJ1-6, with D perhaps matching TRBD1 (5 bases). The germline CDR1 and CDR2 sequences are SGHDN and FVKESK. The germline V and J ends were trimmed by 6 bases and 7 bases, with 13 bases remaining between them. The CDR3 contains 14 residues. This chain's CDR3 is CASRVGHKNSPLHF. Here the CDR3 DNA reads TGTGCCAGCAGGGTCGGACACAAGAATTCACCCCTCCACTTT. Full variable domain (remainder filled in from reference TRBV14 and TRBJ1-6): EAGVTQFPSHSVIEKGQTVTLRCDPISGHDNLYWYRRVMGKEIKFLLHFVKESKQDESGMPNNRFLAERTGGTYSTLKVQPAELEDSGVYFCASRVGHKNSPLHFGNGTRLTVT.

The CDR3 coding sequence is TGCAGCGCCATGGGGCAGGGCTCCTATGGCTACACCTTC. Protein sequence: CSAMGQGSYGYTF. The V and J genes are TRBV29-1 and TRBJ1-2; D is possibly TRBD1 (5 bases). Germline V gives CDR1 SQVTM, CDR2 ANQGSEA. The germline V and J ends were trimmed by 7 bases and 4 bases, with 16 bases remaining between them. The CDR3 length is 13 residues.

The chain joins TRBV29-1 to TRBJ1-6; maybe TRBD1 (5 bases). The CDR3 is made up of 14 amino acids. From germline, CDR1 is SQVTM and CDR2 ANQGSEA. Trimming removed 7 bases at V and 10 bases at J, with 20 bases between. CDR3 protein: CSGSITQGGSPLHF. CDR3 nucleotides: TGCAGCGGATCAATTACCCAGGGAGGATCACCCCTCCACTTT.

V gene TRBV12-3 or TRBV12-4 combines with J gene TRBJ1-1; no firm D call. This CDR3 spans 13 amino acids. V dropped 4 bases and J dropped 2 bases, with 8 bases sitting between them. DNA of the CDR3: TGTGCCAGCAGTTCCGCCGGAAACACTGAAGCTTTCTTT. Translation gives CASSSAGNTEAFF.

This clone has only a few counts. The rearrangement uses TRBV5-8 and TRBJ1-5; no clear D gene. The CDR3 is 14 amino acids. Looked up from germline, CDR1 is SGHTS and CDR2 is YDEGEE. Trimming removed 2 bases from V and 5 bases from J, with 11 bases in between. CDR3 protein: CASSFNRWDQPQHF. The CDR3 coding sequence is TGTGCCAGCAGCTTTAACCGCTGGGATCAGCCCCAGCATTTT.

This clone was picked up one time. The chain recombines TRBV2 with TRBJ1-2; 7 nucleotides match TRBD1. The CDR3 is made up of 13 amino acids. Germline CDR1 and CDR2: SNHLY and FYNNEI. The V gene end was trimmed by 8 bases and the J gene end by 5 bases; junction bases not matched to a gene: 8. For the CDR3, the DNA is TGTGCCAGCTTGATACAGGGGTTGTATGGCTACACCTTC. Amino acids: CASLIQGLYGYTF.

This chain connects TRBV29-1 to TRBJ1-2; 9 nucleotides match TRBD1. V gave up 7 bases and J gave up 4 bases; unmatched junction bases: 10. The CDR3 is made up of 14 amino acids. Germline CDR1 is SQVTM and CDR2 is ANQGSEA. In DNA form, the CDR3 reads TGCAGCGACGCAACTGGGACAGGGATCTATGGCTACACCTTC. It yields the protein CSDATGTGIYGYTF.

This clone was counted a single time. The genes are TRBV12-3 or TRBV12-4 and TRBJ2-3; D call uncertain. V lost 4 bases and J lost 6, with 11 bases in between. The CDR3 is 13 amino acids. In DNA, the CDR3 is TGTGCCAGCAGTTGGACGGAGTCGGATACGCAGTATTTT. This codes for CASSWTESDTQYF.

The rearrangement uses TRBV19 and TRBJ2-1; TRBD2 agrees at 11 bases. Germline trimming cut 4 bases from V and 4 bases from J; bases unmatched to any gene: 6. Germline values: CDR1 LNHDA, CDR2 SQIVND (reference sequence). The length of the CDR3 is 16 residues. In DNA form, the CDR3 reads TGTGCCAGTAGTACTAGCGGGGGGTTTGTGTACAATGAGCAGTTCTTC. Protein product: CASSTSGGFVYNEQFF. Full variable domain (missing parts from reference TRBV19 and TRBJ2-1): DGGITQSPKYLFRKEGQNVTLSCEQNLNHDAMYWYRQDPGQGLRLIYYSQIVNDFQKGDIAEGYSVSREKKESFPLTVTSAQKNPTAFYLCASSTSGGFVYNEQFFGPGTRLTVL.